These T cell receptor beta chains were read from a single sample in a study of identical twins. TCRdb ran MiXCR on the 5' RACE reads and lists one entry per CDR3 protein. The sample includes about 1.7 million distinct CDR3 sequences, about 32% of them seen just once. The sequenced sample consisted of cord blood. The receptors were gathered from a newborn girl in good health. Each CDR3 is given with its conserved first and last residue. The D gene is left open where the match is weak. Clone size is shown for a subset of rows, as once, few, many or a class of expanded clone.

d_call j_call clone_size v_call cdr3_aa cdr3_nt
TRBD1 TRBJ2-7 many TRBV29-1 CSASTGPPYEQYF TGCAGCGCCTCGACAGGGCCTCCCTACGAGCAGTACTTC
TRBD2 TRBJ2-1 . TRBV20-1 CSAKPLAGLYNEQFF TGCAGTGCTAAGCCACTAGCGGGGCTATACAATGAGCAGTTCTTC
. TRBJ2-3 few TRBV20-1 CSARVIAWGTDTQYF TGCAGTGCTAGAGTAATAGCCTGGGGCACAGATACGCAGTATTTT
. TRBJ2-3 . TRBV20-1 CSAIQHTQYF TGCAGTGCTATACAACATACGCAGTATTTT
. TRBJ1-6 . TRBV6-6 CASSYSGGNSPLHF TGTGCCAGCAGTTACTCGGGGGGCAATTCACCCCTCCACTTT
TRBD1 TRBJ1-5 . TRBV20-1 CSARTGEGGQPQHF TGCAGTGCTAGGACAGGGGAGGGAGGTCAGCCCCAGCATTTT
TRBD1 TRBJ2-7 . TRBV20-1 CSGPGQGYEQYF TGCAGTGGCCCGGGACAGGGTTACGAGCAGTACTTC
. TRBJ2-1 few TRBV15 CATSRGLGYNEQFF TGTGCCACCAGCAGAGGGCTTGGATACAATGAGCAGTTCTTC
. TRBJ1-2 few TRBV13 CASSLESGALGGYTF TGTGCCAGCAGCTTAGAATCAGGGGCGCTAGGTGGCTACACCTTC
. TRBJ1-2 few TRBV6-1 CASRDRENYGYTF TGTGCCAGCAGGGACAGAGAAAACTATGGCTACACCTTC
TRBD2 TRBJ2-7 . TRBV7-2 CASSLEASGRYEQYF TGTGCCAGCAGCTTAGAGGCTAGCGGGCGTTACGAGCAGTACTTC
TRBD2 TRBJ2-7 . TRBV28 CASSLGQTSAYEQYF TGTGCCAGCAGTTTAGGACAGACTAGCGCCTACGAGCAGTACTTC
. TRBJ2-5 . TRBV20-1 CSAGTFLRGPLEETQYF TGCAGTGCAGGCACTTTTTTGCGGGGGCCCCTAGAAGAGACCCAGTACTTC